These 9 T cell receptor beta chains share one sample of origin, sequenced in a study of long-term antiretroviral therapy in people with HIV. Sequencing used immunoSEQ v3.0 at survey level. This table comes from immunoSEQ multiplex PCR, and its TCRdb copy is limited to in-frame clones, with some not included. The sample records 21,000 or so clones, roughly 79% being singletons. The sequencing here drew on unsorted PBMCs, taken 0.5 years after starting antiretroviral therapy. The source of these receptors is a man younger than 30 with HIV.

This chain links TRBV27 with TRBJ2-7, with 13 bases matching TRBD2. V lost 5 bases, J lost 3 bases, and 7 bases stayed unmatched. CDR1 is MNHEY and CDR2 is SMNVEV in the germline V gene (reference sequence). This CDR3 is built from 16 residues. The CDR3 spells CASSTRTSGRGYEQYF. In DNA, the CDR3 is TGTGCCAGCAGTACCAGGACTAGCGGGAGAGGCTACGAGCAGTACTTC.

This clone was seen just once. The genes are TRBV5-6 and TRBJ1-6; the D gene is possibly TRBD1 (5 bases). This CDR3 has 15 residues. The ends were cut back, 0 bases at V and 6 bases at J, with 10 bases in the middle. Germline CDR1 SGHDT, CDR2 YYEEEE. Here the CDR3 DNA reads TGTGCCAGCAGCTTGGAGGGCAGGGTTAATTCACCCCTCCACTTT. Encoded protein: CASSLEGRVNSPLHF.

This clone was counted once. The chain couples TRBV10-3 to TRBJ2-1; 7 nucleotides align to TRBD2. CDR3 size: 15 residues. The V segment lost 3 bases and the J segment 6 bases; nucleotides outside the gene matches: 8. Germline CDR1 is ENHRY and CDR2 is SYGVKD. The CDR3 DNA sequence: TGTGCCATCAGTGACCTTTCCGGGACTACCAATGAGCAGTTCTTC. This sequence encodes CAISDLSGTTNEQFF.

The V and J genes are TRBV6-6 and TRBJ1-2, with 7 bases identical to TRBD1. The CDR3 totals 15 residues. In germline, CDR1 is MNHNY, CDR2 SVGAGI (reference sequence). J lost 5 bases, V lost 4 bases, and 10 bases had no gene match. The CDR3 loop reads CASSLAGGGIYGYTF. The CDR3 nucleotides read TGTGCCAGCAGTTTGGCAGGGGGGGGGATTTATGGCTACACCTTC.

V is TRBV19 and J is TRBJ1-4; the D is unclear. The CDR3 is 11 residues long. Germline V gene sequence: CDR1 LNHDA, CDR2 SQIVND (reference sequence). Deletions cut 7 bases from V and 7 bases from J, with 7 bases between. The DNA of the CDR3 is TGTGCCAGTATGATCGGTGAAAAACTGTTTTTT. Translated, it gives CASMIGEKLFF.

This clone was recorded a few times. This sequence joins TRBV19 and TRBJ1-5; weak D call: TRBD1 (5 bases). CDR3 length: 13 residues. Trimming removed 5 bases at V and 5 bases at J, with 10 bases between. CDR1 LNHDA and CDR2 SQIVND come from the germline V gene (reference sequence). The CDR3 reads CASSQGLDQPQHF. In DNA form, the CDR3 reads TGTGCCAGTAGTCAGGGTTTGGATCAGCCCCAGCATTTT.

The chain combines TRBV19 with TRBJ2-2; no firm D call. This CDR3 is built from 15 residues. In germline, CDR1 is LNHDA, CDR2 SQIVND (reference sequence). The V gene lost 6 bases and the J gene lost 4 bases, with 15 bases spanning the gap. The CDR3 DNA sequence: TGTGCCAGTAGACCTGGCGGAGATATCACCGGGGAGCTGTTTTTT. Encoded protein: CASRPGGDITGELFF.

This chain connects TRBV9 to TRBJ2-5; D is perhaps TRBD1 (5 bases). Germline CDR1 is SGDLS and CDR2 is YYNGEE. The CDR3 runs 15 residues. V lost 4 bases and J 3 bases, leaving 16 bases between the germline ends. CDR3 loop: CASSQGVRVEETQYF. The DNA for the CDR3 is TGTGCCAGCAGCCAAGGGGTACGAGTCGAAGAGACCCAGTACTTC.

This clone rates as medium-sized. The chain uses TRBV5-4 and TRBJ2-7; D ambiguous. The CDR3 has 13 residues. Germline V gives CDR1 SGHNT, CDR2 YYREEE (reference sequence). Trimming pared 0 bases from V and 6 bases from J, leaving 10 bases between. CDR3 in amino acids: CASSLVGSREQYF. The CDR3 nucleotides read TGTGCCAGCAGCTTGGTCGGTAGCCGCGAGCAGTACTTC.